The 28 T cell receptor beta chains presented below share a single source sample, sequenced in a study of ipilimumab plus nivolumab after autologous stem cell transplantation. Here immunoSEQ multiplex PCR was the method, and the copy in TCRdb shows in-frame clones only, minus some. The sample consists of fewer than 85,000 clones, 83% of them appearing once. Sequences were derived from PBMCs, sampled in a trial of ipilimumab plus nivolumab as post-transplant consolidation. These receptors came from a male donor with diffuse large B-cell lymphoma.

CDR3 sequence (DNA): TGTGCCACCAGCTCGTTTCAAACAGGTCAGCCCCAGCATTTT. The encoded protein is CATSSFQTGQPQHF. This chain connects TRBV15 to TRBJ1-5; a possible D gene is TRBD1 (5 bases). CDR1 is LNHNV and CDR2 is YYDKDF in the germline V gene (reference sequence). Trimming took off 5 bases at V and 6 bases at J, with 14 bases between the two ends. The CDR3 has 14 residues.

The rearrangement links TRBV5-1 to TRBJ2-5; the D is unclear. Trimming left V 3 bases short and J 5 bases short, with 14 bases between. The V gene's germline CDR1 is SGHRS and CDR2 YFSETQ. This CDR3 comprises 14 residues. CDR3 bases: TGCGCCAGCAGCTATTCTGACGTGGGGGAGACCCAGTACTTC. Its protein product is CASSYSDVGETQYF. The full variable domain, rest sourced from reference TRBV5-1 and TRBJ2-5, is KAGVTQTPRYLIKTRGQQVTLSCSPISGHRSVSWYQQTPGQGLQFLFEYFSETQRNKGNFPGRFSGRQFSNSRSEMNVSTLELGDSALYLCASSYSDVGETQYFGPGTRLLVL.

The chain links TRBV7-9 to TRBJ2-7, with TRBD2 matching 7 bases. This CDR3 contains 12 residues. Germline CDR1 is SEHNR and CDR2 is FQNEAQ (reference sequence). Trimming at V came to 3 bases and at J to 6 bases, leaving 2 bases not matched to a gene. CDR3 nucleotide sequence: TGTGCCAGCAGCTTGGGACTATCCGAGCAGTACTTC. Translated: CASSLGLSEQYF.

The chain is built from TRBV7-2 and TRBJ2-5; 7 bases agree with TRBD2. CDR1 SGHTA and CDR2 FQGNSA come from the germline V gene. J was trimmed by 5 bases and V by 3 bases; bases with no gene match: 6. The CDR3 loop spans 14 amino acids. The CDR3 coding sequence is TGTGCCAGCAGCTTTCAGCGGGGAGGCGAGACCCAGTACTTC. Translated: CASSFQRGGETQYF.

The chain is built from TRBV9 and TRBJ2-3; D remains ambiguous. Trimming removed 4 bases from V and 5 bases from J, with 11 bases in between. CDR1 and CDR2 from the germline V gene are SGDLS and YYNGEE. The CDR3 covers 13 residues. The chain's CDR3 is CASSMASRDTQYF. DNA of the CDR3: TGTGCCAGCAGCATGGCTAGTCGAGATACGCAGTATTTT.

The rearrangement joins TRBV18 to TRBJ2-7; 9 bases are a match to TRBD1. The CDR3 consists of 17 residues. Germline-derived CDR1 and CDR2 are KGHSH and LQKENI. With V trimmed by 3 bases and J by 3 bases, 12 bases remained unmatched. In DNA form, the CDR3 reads TGTGCCAGCTCACCGGGAACGGGACAGGGACGAGACTACGAGCAGTACTTC. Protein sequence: CASSPGTGQGRDYEQYF. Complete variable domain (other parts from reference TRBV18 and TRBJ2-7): NAGVMQNPRHLVRRRGQEARLRCSPMKGHSHVYWYRQLPEEGLKFMVYLQKENIIDESGMPKERFSAEFPKEGPSILRIQQVVRGDSAAYFCASSPGTGQGRDYEQYFGPGTRLTVT.

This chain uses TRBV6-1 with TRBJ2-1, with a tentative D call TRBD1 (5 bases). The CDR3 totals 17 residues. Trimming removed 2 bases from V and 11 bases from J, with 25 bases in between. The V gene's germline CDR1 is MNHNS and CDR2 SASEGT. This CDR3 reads CASSELSGAGPPRKQFF. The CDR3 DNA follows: TGTGCCAGCAGTGAACTGAGTGGGGCAGGGCCTCCTAGGAAGCAGTTCTTC.

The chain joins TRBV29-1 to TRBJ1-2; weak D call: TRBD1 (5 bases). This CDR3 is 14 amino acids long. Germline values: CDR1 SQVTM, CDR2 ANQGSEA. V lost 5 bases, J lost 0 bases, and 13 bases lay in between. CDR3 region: CSVPRDGTNYGYTF. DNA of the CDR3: TGCAGCGTTCCCCGGGACGGTACTAACTATGGCTACACCTTC.

The DNA for the CDR3 is TGTGCCAGCAGCTTAAACGGGGTGAGCTCCTACGAGCAGTACTTC. Encoded protein: CASSLNGVSSYEQYF. The genes are TRBV7-2 and TRBJ2-7, with D perhaps matching TRBD2 (5 bases). The germline V and J ends were trimmed by 2 bases and 0 bases, with 11 bases remaining between them. The CDR3 contains 15 residues. Germline values: CDR1 SGHTA, CDR2 FQGNSA.

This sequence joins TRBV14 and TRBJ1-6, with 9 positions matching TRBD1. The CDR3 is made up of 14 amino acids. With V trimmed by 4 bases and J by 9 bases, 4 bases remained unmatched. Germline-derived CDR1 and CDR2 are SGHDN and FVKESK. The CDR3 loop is CASSLQGARSPLHF. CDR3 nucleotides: TGTGCCAGCAGCCTACAGGGGGCTCGTTCACCCCTCCACTTT. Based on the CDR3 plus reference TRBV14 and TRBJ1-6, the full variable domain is EAGVTQFPSHSVIEKGQTVTLRCDPISGHDNLYWYRRVMGKEIKFLLHFVKESKQDESGMPNNRFLAERTGGTYSTLKVQPAELEDSGVYFCASSLQGARSPLHFGNGTRLTVT.

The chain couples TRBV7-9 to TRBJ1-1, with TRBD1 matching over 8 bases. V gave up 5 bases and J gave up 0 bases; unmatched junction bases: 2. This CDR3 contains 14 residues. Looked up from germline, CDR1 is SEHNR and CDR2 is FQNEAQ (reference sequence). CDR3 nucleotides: TGTGCCAGCAGCGAACAGGGGGTGAACACTGAAGCTTTCTTT. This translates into CASSEQGVNTEAFF.

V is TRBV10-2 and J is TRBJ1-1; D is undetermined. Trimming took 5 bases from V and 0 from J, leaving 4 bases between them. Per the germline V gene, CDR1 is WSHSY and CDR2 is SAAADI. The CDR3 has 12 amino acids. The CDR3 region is CASSTLNTEAFF. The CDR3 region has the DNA TGCGCCAGCAGTACACTGAACACTGAAGCTTTCTTT.

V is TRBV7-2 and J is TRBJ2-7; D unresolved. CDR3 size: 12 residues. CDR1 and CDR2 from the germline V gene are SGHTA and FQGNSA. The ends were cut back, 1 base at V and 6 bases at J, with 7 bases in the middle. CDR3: CASSLVYGEQYF. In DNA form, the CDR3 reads TGTGCCAGCAGCTTAGTGTACGGCGAGCAGTACTTC.

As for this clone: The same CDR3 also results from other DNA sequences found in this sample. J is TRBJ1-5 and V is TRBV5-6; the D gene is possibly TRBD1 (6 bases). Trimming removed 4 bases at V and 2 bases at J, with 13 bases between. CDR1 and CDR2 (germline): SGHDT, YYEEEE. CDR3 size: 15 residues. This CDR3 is CASSLTGSGNQPQHF. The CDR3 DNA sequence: TGTGCCAGCAGCCTCACAGGGTCGGGCAATCAGCCCCAGCATTTT.

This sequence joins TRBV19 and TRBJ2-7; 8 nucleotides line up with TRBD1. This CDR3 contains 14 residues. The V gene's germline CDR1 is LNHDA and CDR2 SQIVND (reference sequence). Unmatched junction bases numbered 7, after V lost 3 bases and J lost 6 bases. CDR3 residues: CASSIGQGLGEQYF. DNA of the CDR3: TGTGCCAGTAGTATCGGACAGGGTCTGGGCGAGCAGTACTTC.

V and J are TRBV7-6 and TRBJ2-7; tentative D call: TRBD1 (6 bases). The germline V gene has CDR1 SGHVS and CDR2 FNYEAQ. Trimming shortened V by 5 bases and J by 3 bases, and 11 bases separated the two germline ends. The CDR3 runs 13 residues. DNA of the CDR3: TGTGCCAGCAGCAGAATGGACAGCTACGAGCAGTACTTC. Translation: CASSRMDSYEQYF. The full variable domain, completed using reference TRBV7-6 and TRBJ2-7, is GAGVSQSPRYKVTKRGQDVALRCDPISGHVSLYWYRQALGQGPEFLTYFNYEAQQDKSGLPNDRFSAERPEGSISTLTIQRTEQRDSAMYRCASSRMDSYEQYFGPGTRLTVT.

The CDR3 sequence is CASSLDRVYSPLHF. The DNA of the CDR3 is TGTGCCAGCAGCTTAGACAGGGTGTATTCACCCCTCCACTTT. This sequence joins TRBV11-1 and TRBJ1-6, with D perhaps TRBD1 (6 bases). This CDR3 contains 14 residues. With 1 base removed from V and 8 bases from J, the gap between germline ends came to 9 bases. Germline CDR1 SGHAT, CDR2 FQDESV (reference sequence).

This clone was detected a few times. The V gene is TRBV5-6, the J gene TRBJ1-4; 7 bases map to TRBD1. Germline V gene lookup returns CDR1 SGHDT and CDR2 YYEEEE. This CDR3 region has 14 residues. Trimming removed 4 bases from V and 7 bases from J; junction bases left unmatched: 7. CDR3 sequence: CASSPYRGFEKLFF. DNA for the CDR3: TGTGCCAGCAGCCCGTACAGGGGTTTTGAAAAACTGTTTTTT.

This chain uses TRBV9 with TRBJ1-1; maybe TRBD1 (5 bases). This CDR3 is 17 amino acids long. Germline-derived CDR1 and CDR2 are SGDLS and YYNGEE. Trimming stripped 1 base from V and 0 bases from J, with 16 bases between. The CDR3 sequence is CASSVSPTGGMNTEAFF. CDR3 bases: TGTGCCAGCAGCGTATCTCCGACCGGGGGGATGAACACTGAAGCTTTCTTT.

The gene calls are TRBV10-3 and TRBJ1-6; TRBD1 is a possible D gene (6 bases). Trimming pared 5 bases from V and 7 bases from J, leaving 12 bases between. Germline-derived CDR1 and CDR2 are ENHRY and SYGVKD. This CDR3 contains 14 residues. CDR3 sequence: CAISQGRVNSPLHF. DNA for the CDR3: TGTGCCATCAGTCAGGGGAGGGTAAATTCACCCCTCCACTTT.

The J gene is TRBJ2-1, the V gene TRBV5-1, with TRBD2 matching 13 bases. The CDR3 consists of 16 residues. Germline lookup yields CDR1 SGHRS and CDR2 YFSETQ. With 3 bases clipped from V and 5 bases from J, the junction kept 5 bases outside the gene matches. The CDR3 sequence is CASSSGLAGRNNEQFF. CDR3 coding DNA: TGCGCCAGCAGCTCGGGACTAGCGGGGAGAAACAATGAGCAGTTCTTC.

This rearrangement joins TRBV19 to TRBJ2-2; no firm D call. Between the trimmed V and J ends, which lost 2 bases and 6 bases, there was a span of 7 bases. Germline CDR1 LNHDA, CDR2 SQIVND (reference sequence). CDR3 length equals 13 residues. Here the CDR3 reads CASSISLPGELFF. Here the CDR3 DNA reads TGTGCCAGTAGTATAAGCCTACCCGGGGAGCTGTTTTTT.

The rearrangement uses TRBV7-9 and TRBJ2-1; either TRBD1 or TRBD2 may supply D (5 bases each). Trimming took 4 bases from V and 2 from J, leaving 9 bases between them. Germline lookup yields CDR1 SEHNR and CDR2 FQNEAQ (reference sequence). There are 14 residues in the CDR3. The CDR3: CASSSQGAYNEQFF. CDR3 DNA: TGTGCCAGCAGCTCGCAGGGAGCCTACAATGAGCAGTTCTTC.

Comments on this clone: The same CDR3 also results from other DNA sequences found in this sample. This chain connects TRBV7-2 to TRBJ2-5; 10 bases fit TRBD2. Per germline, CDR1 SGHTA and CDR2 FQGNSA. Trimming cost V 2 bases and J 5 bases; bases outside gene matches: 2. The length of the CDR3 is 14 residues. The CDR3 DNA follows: TGTGCCAGCAGCTTAAGCGGGAGGGGGGAGACCCAGTACTTC. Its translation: CASSLSGRGETQYF.

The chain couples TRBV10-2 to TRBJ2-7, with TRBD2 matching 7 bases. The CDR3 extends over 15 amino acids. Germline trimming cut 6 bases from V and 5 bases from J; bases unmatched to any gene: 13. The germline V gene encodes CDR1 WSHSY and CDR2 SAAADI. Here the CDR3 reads CASRDSGTNFHEQYF. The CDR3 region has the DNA TGCGCCAGCAGGGACTCCGGGACTAACTTCCACGAGCAGTACTTC.

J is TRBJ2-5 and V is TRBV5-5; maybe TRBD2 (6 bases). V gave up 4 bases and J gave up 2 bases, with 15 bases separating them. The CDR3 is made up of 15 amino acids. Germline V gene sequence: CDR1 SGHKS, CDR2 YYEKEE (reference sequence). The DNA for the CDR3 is TGTGCCAGCAGCATGGGACTTGCGACTCAAGAGACCCAGTACTTC. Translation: CASSMGLATQETQYF.

The CDR3 DNA reads TGTGCCAGCAGTTACTCGGAGACCCAGTACTTC. This sequence encodes CASSYSETQYF. This chain connects TRBV6-6 to TRBJ2-5; D is undetermined. The germline V gene has CDR1 MNHNY and CDR2 SVGAGI (reference sequence). V lost 0 bases and J 5 bases, leaving 1 base between the germline ends. CDR3 size: 11 residues.

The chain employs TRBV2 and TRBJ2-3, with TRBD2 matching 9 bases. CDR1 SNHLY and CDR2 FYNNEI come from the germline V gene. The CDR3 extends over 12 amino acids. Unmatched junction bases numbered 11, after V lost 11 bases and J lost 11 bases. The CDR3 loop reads CAPRTSAGGQYF. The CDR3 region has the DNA TGTGCCCCCCGGACTAGCGCCGGGGGGCAGTATTTT.